A selection of T cell receptor beta chains follows, all from one sample in a study of identical twins. One entry per CDR3 protein, called by TCRdb with MiXCR from the 5' RACE reads. The table has more than 200,000 distinct CDR3 sequences, around a tenth seen once; the top ten hold about 5.5%. Sample: memory (CD45RO+) T cells sorted from blood. These receptors were taken from a woman aged 18-29 years in good health. Both conserved end residues are part of each CDR3. The D gene is left open where the match is weak. Some rows have no size entry. The others give once, few or many, or a class for an expanded clone.

d_call: -; v_call: TRBV12-3/TRBV12-4; clone_size: -; j_call: TRBJ1-1; cdr3_aa: CASRTSRGNTEAFF; cdr3_nt: TGTGCCAGCAGGACCTCCAGGGGTAACACTGAAGCTTTCTTT
d_call: -; v_call: TRBV20-1; clone_size: few; j_call: TRBJ2-1; cdr3_aa: CSASPWGLVNEQFF; cdr3_nt: TGCAGTGCTAGTCCCTGGGGGTTGGTCAATGAGCAGTTCTTC
d_call: TRBD1; v_call: TRBV15; clone_size: many; j_call: TRBJ2-5; cdr3_aa: CATSSGQEQETQYF; cdr3_nt: TGTGCCACCAGCTCCGGACAGGAACAAGAGACCCAGTACTTC
d_call: TRBD2; v_call: TRBV3-1; clone_size: -; j_call: TRBJ2-3; cdr3_aa: CASSRPGLAGPTQYF; cdr3_nt: TGTGCCAGCAGCCGACCGGGACTAGCGGGGCCCACGCAGTATTTT
d_call: -; v_call: TRBV20-1; clone_size: -; j_call: TRBJ1-2; cdr3_aa: CSASGFHGYTF; cdr3_nt: TGCAGTGCTTCAGGGTTCCATGGCTACACCTTC
d_call: TRBD2; v_call: TRBV20-1; clone_size: few; j_call: TRBJ2-1; cdr3_aa: CSARGIAGGYNEQFF; cdr3_nt: TGCAGTGCTAGGGGAATAGCGGGGGGCTACAATGAGCAGTTCTTC
d_call: -; v_call: TRBV12-3/TRBV12-4; clone_size: many; j_call: TRBJ1-1; cdr3_aa: CASSLTLYTEAFF; cdr3_nt: TGTGCCAGCAGTTTGACACTCTACACTGAAGCTTTCTTT
d_call: -; v_call: TRBV6-2/TRBV6-3; clone_size: -; j_call: TRBJ2-3; cdr3_aa: CASRSRSLTDTQYF; cdr3_nt: TGTGCCAGCCGATCCCGATCCCTCACAGATACGCAGTATTTT
d_call: -; v_call: TRBV6-1; clone_size: few; j_call: TRBJ1-6; cdr3_aa: CASKKDSENSPLHF; cdr3_nt: TGTGCCAGCAAAAAGGACAGTGAGAATTCACCCCTCCACTTT
d_call: -; v_call: TRBV20-1; clone_size: few; j_call: TRBJ2-4; cdr3_aa: CSARDLGLAKNIQYF; cdr3_nt: TGCAGTGCTAGAGATTTAGGGCTAGCCAAAAACATTCAGTACTTC
d_call: -; v_call: TRBV5-1; clone_size: few; j_call: TRBJ1-2; cdr3_aa: CASSLVGSLAGGYTF; cdr3_nt: TGCGCCAGCAGCTTGGTCGGCAGCCTCGCTGGTGGCTACACCTTC
d_call: TRBD2; v_call: TRBV27; clone_size: -; j_call: TRBJ2-5; cdr3_aa: CASSPTSGETQYF; cdr3_nt: TGTGCCAGCAGTCCGACTAGCGGTGAGACCCAGTACTTC
d_call: -; v_call: TRBV18; clone_size: few; j_call: TRBJ1-5; cdr3_aa: CASTPGARNQPQHF; cdr3_nt: TGTGCCAGTACCCCCGGGGCTCGCAATCAGCCCCAGCATTTT